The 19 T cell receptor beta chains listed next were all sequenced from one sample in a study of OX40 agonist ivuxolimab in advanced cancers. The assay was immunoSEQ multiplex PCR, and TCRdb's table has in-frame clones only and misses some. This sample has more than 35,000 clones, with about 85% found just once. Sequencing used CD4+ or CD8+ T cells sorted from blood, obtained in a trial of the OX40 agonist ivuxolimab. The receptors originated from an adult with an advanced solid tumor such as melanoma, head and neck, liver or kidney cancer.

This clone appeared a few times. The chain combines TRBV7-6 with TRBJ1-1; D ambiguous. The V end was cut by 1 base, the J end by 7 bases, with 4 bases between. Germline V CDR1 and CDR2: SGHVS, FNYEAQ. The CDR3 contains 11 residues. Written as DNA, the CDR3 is TGTGCCAGCAGCTTAGGCAGTGAAGCTTTCTTT. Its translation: CASSLGSEAFF.

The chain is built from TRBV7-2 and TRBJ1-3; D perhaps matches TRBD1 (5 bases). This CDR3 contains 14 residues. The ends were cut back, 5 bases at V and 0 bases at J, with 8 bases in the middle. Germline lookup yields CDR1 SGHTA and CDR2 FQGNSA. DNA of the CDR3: TGTGCCAGCAGCCGACAGACCTCTGGAAACACCATATATTTT. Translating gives CASSRQTSGNTIYF.

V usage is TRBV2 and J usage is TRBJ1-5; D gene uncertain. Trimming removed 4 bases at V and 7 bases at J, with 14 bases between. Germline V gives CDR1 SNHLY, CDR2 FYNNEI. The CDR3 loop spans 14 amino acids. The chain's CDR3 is CASSASGPPQPQHF. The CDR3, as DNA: TGTGCCAGCAGTGCGAGTGGCCCGCCCCAGCCCCAGCATTTT.

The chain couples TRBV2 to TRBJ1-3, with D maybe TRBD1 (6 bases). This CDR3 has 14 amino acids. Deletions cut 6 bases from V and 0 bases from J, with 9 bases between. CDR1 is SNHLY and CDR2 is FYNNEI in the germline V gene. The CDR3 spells CASRRGSSGNTIYF. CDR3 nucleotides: TGTGCCAGCAGGAGGGGGTCCTCTGGAAACACCATATATTTT. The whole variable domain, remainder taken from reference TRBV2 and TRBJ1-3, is EPEVTQTPSHQVTQMGQEVILRCVPISNHLYFYWYRQILGQKVEFLVSFYNNEISEKSEIFDDQFSVERPDGSNFTLKIRSTKLEDSAMYFCASRRGSSGNTIYFGEGSWLTVV.

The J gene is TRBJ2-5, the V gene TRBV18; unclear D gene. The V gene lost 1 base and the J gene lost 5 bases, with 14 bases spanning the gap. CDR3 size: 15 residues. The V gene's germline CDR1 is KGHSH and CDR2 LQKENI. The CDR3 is CASSPRADLRETQYF. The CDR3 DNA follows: TGTGCCAGCTCACCACGGGCAGACCTTCGGGAGACCCAGTACTTC.

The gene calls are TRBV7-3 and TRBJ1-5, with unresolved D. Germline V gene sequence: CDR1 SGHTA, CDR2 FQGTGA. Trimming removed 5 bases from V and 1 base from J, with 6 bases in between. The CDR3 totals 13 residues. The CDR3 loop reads CASSLDSNQPQHF. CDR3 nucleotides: TGTGCCAGCAGCCTGGACAGCAATCAGCCCCAGCATTTT.

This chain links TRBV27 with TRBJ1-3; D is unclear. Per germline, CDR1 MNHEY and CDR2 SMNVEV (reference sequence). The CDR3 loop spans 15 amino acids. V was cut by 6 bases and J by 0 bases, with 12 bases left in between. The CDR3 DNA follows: TGTGCCAGCAGGTTGTCCTCCAGCTCTGGAAACACCATATATTTT. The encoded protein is CASRLSSSSGNTIYF.

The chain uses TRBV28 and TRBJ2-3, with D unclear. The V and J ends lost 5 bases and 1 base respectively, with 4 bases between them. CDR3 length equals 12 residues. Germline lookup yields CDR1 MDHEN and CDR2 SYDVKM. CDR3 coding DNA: TGTGCCAGCAGTACCCGCACAGATACGCAGTATTTT. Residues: CASSTRTDTQYF. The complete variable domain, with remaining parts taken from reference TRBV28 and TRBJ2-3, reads DVKVTQSSRYLVKRTGEKVFLECVQDMDHENMFWYRQDPGLGLRLIYFSYDVKMKEKGDIPEGYSVSREKKERFSLILESASTNQTSMYLCASSTRTDTQYFGPGTRLTVL.

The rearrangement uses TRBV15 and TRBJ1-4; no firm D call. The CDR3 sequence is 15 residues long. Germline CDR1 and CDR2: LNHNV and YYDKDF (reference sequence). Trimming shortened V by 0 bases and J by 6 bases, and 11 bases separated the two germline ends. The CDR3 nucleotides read TGTGCCACCAGCAGAGACGGGATGGCGGATGAAAAACTGTTTTTT. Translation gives CATSRDGMADEKLFF.

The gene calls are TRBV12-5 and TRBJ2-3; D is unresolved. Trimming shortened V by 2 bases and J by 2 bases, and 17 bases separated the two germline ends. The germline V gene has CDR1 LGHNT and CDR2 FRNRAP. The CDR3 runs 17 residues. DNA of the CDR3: TGTGCTAGTGGTTTGACCCCCTACAGAGCCCACACAGATACGCAGTATTTT. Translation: CASGLTPYRAHTDTQYF.

Written as DNA, the CDR3 is TGTGCCAGCAGTCCTGACAGGGAGGCTGGCTACACCTTC. It translates to CASSPDREAGYTF. The V call is TRBV2, the J call TRBJ1-2; 7 bases line up with TRBD1. Germline V CDR1 and CDR2: SNHLY, FYNNEI. The CDR3 runs 13 residues. V gave up 5 bases and J gave up 7 bases; unmatched junction bases: 7. Variable domain in full (rest from reference TRBV2 and TRBJ1-2): EPEVTQTPSHQVTQMGQEVILRCVPISNHLYFYWYRQILGQKVEFLVSFYNNEISEKSEIFDDQFSVERPDGSNFTLKIRSTKLEDSAMYFCASSPDREAGYTFGSGTRLTVV.

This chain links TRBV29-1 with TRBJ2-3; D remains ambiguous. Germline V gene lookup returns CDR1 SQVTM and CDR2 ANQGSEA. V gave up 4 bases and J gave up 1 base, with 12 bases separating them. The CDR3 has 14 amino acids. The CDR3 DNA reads TGCAGCGTTGTCAGACCGGAAGGCACAGATACGCAGTATTTT. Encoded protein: CSVVRPEGTDTQYF.

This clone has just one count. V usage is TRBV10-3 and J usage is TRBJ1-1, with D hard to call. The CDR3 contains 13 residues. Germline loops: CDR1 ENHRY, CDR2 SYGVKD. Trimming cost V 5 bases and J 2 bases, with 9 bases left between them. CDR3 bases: TGTGCCATCAGTTCGTCGGGAAACACTGAAGCTTTCTTT. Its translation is CAISSSGNTEAFF.

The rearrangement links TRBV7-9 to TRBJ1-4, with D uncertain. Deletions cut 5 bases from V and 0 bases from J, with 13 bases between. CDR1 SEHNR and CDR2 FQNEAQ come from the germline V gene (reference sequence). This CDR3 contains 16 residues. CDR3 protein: CASSPYKGATNEKLFF. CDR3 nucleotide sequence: TGTGCCAGCAGCCCCTATAAGGGCGCAACTAATGAAAAACTGTTTTTT. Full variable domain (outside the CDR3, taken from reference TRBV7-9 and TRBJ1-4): DTGVSQNPRHKITKRGQNVTFRCDPISEHNRLYWYRQTLGQGPEFLTYFQNEAQLEKSRLLSDRFSAERPKGSFSTLEIQRTEQGDSAMYLCASSPYKGATNEKLFFGSGTQLSVL.

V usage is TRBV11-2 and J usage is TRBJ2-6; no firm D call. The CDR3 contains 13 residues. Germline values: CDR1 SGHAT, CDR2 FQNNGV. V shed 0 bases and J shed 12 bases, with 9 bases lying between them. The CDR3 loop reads CASSLDRSGVLTF. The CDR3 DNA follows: TGTGCCAGCAGCTTAGATAGGTCAGGCGTCCTGACTTTC. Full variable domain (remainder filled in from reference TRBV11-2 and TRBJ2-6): EAGVAQSPRYKIIEKRQSVAFWCNPISGHATLYWYQQILGQGPKLLIQFQNNGVVDDSQLPKDRFSAERLKGVDSTLKIQPAKLEDSAVYLCASSLDRSGVLTFGAGSRLTVL.

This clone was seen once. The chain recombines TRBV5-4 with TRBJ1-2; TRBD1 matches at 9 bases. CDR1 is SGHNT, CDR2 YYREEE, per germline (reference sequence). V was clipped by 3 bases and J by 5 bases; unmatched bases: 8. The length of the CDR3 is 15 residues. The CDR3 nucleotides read TGTGCCAGCAGCTACGTGACAGGGGGGCAGTATGGCTACACCTTC. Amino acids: CASSYVTGGQYGYTF.

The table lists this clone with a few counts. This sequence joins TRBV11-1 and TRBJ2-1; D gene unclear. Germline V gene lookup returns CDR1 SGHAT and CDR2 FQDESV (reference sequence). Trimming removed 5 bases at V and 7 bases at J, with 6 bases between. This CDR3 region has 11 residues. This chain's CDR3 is CASSRLNEQFF. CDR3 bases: TGTGCCAGCAGCCGCCTTAATGAGCAGTTCTTC.

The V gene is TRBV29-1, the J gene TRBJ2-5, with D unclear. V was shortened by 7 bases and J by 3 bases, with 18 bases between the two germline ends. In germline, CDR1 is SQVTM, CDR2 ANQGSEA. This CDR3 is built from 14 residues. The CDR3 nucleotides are TGCAGCGCTGCACTACGAGGTCCCGAAGAGACCCAGTACTTC. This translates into CSAALRGPEETQYF. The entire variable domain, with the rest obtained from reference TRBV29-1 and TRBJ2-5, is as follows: SAVISQKPSRDICQRGTSLTIQCQVDSQVTMMFWYRQQPGQSLTLIATANQGSEATYESGFVIDKFPISRPNLTFSTLTVSNMSPEDSSIYLCSAALRGPEETQYFGPGTRLLVL.

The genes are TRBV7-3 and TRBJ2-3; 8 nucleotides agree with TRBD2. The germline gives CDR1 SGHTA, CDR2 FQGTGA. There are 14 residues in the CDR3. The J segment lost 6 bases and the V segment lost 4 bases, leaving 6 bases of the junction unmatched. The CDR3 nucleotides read TGTGCCAGCAGCTATAGCGGGGCGGGGGATACGCAGTATTTT. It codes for CASSYSGAGDTQYF.